A selection of T cell receptor beta chains follows, all from one sample in a study of response to subunit inactivated influenza vaccine. TCRdb processed the RT-PCR reads anew with MiXCR; each CDR3 protein has one entry. The sample carries about 700,000 distinct CDR3 sequences, around 14% recorded once. The material was PBMCs from blood, obtained 14 to 15 days before vaccination. The receptors stem from a man aged 50 or older who received an inactivated influenza vaccine. Each CDR3 is given with its conserved first and last residue. Each record gives: clone size, D gene, J gene, V gene, CDR3 protein, CDR3 DNA. A D gene is named only where the DNA matches it firmly. Not every row has a clone size; where given, it reads once, few, many or a size class.

few NA TRBJ2-2 TRBV4-1 CASSQDGGSGAGELFF TGCGCCAGCAGCCAAGATGGAGGATCTGGGGCCGGGGAGCTGTTTTTT
few TRBD1 TRBJ2-1 TRBV5-1 CASRSTGGYNEQFF TGCGCCAGCAGATCGACAGGGGGCTATAATGAGCAGTTCTTC
many NA TRBJ1-2 TRBV9 CASSLSQSSNYGYTF TGTGCCAGCAGCCTCAGCCAGAGTTCTAACTATGGCTACACCTTC
many NA TRBJ2-2 TRBV7-8 CASSFGGSNTGELFF TGCGCCAGCAGCTTCGGAGGCTCGAACACCGGGGAGCTGTTTTTT
many TRBD1 TRBJ2-7 TRBV7-9 CASSNRGDGYEQYF TGTGCCAGCAGCAACAGGGGGGACGGATACGAGCAGTACTTC
NA TRBD1 TRBJ2-1 TRBV2 CAICWGSRLRDRARNEQFF TGTGCCATCTGTTGGGGGTCCCGACTCCGGGACAGGGCAAGAAATGAGCAGTTCTTC
few NA TRBJ2-1 TRBV7-6 CASSLSFGRNEEQFF TGTGCCAGCAGCTTAAGTTTCGGACGAAACGAGGAGCAGTTCTTC
few NA TRBJ2-3 TRBV12-3/TRBV12-4 CASREGYTDTQYF TGTGCCAGCAGAGAGGGGTACACAGATACGCAGTATTTT
few NA TRBJ1-4 TRBV15 CATSRAGREKLFF TGTGCCACCAGCAGAGCGGGGAGGGAAAAACTGTTTTTT
NA NA TRBJ2-1 TRBV4-3 CVSSQDPTVSYNEQFF TGCGTCAGCAGCCAAGATCCCACGGTATCCTACAATGAGCAGTTCTTC
NA NA TRBJ2-7 TRBV6-2/TRBV6-3 CACSGDGSYEQYF TGTGCCTGCAGTGGGGACGGCTCCTACGAGCAGTACTTC
NA NA TRBJ2-7 TRBV29-1 CSIRRRDTYEQYF TGCAGCATACGACGCCGGGACACCTACGAGCAGTACTTC
many NA TRBJ2-1 TRBV4-2 CASSQNKGNEQFF TGTGCCAGCAGCCAAAACAAGGGGAATGAGCAGTTCTTC
once TRBD1 TRBJ2-3 TRBV11-2 CASSITGGAGTDTQYF TGTGCCAGCAGCATCACAGGGGGCGCAGGCACAGATACGCAGTATTTT
NA NA TRBJ1-6 TRBV10-3 CAIREDPGNNSPLHF TGTGCCATCAGGGAAGACCCGGGCAATAATTCACCCCTCCACTTT
NA NA TRBJ2-3 TRBV5-1 CASSWSSGLDTQYF TGCGCCAGCAGCTGGTCGTCGGGGCTAGATACGCAGTATTTT
many NA TRBJ1-2 TRBV5-1 CASSLGDTHYGYTF TGCGCCAGCAGCTTGGGGGACACTCACTATGGCTACACCTTC
many TRBD2 TRBJ2-3 TRBV25-1 CASSAWTSGSTDTQYF TGTGCCAGCAGTGCCTGGACTAGCGGGAGCACAGATACGCAGTATTTT
few NA TRBJ1-6 TRBV9 CASSVAVMADSPLHF TGTGCCAGCAGCGTAGCAGTCATGGCGGATTCACCCCTCCACTTT
NA NA TRBJ1-1 TRBV6-1 CASRQTVLNTEAFF TGTGCCAGCAGGCAGACAGTCCTCAACACTGAAGCTTTCTTT
many TRBD2 TRBJ2-7 TRBV7-2 CASSLIAGGTYEQYF TGTGCCAGCAGCTTAATAGCGGGGGGAACCTACGAGCAGTACTTC
NA TRBD1 TRBJ1-1 TRBV6-2/TRBV6-3 CASTYTGGSTEAFF TGTGCCAGCACGTATACAGGGGGATCAACTGAAGCTTTCTTT
many NA TRBJ2-7 TRBV29-1 CSVGSAGHRYEQYF TGCAGCGTCGGGTCCGCGGGGCATCGCTACGAGCAGTACTTC
NA NA TRBJ2-7 TRBV5-1 CASSNLGQGYEQYF TGCGCCAGCAGCAACCTCGGGCAGGGCTACGAGCAGTACTTC
NA NA TRBJ1-2 TRBV12-3/TRBV12-4 CASSLSTVYGYTF TGTGCCAGCAGTTTAAGTACGGTCTATGGCTACACCTTC
few NA TRBJ1-2 TRBV15 CATSREGGQNYGYTF TGTGCCACCAGCAGAGAAGGCGGGCAAAACTATGGCTACACCTTC